The T cell receptor beta chain described here comes from a study of cytomegalovirus exposure and HLA in healthy donors. About the study: Genotyping of more than 300 donors showed that 70% to 90% belonged to the Caucasian-associated ancestry cluster. Study observations and caveats: Being productive about 87% or about 30% of the time was typical of most TCR beta V segments in an earlier analysis. Immune exposure information available was restricted to CMV serostatus.

Germline-derived CDR1 and CDR2 are SQVTM and ANQGSEA. The CDR3 has 13 amino acids. V was clipped by 7 bases and J by 3 bases; unmatched bases: 9. Of note for this clone: The antigen is undetermined.

The PCR ran on 60 Vbeta and 13 Jbeta primers. TCRdb's copy holds only in-frame clones and misses some; the assay was immunoSEQ multiplex PCR. The sample contains 97,000 or so clones, around 77% of which appear only once. Sequenced material: PBMCs. The TCR comes from a male donor in good health and CMV-seropositive. The chain joins TRBV29-1 to TRBJ2-7; 7 bases line up with TRBD2. The CDR3 bases are TGCAGCGCCAATAGCGGGCACGGCTACGAGCAGTACTTC. This codes for CSANSGHGYEQYF.